One sample yielded the 17 T cell receptor beta chains listed below, sequenced in a study of T cells after yellow fever vaccination. TCRdb ran MiXCR on the 5' RACE reads and lists one entry per CDR3 protein. The sample shows 20,000 to 25,000 distinct CDR3 sequences, 3.4% of them seen only once. This specimen was PBMCs, either bulk or a sorted T-cell subset (CD4+, CD8+, memory, or dextramer-sorted; not recorded which), taken around 45 days after the first yellow fever vaccination. These receptors came from a man aged 18-30 years who received the YFV17D yellow fever vaccine.

This clonotype has a count of ten or more. The V and J genes are TRBV29-1 and TRBJ2-3; 10 bases match TRBD2. There are 15 residues in the CDR3. V trimming: 6 bases; J trimming: 0 bases; junction bases outside the gene matches: 6. Germline values: CDR1 SQVTM, CDR2 ANQGSEA. CDR3 amino acids: CSVQTSGHSTDTQYF. CDR3 in DNA: TGCAGCGTCCAGACTAGCGGGCACAGCACAGATACGCAGTATTTT.

This clonotype was seen ten or more times. The chain carries TRBV4-1 and TRBJ2-1; 12 bases are a match to TRBD2. Trimming removed 1 base from V and 7 bases from J; junction bases left unmatched: 5. Germline loops: CDR1 MGHRA, CDR2 YSYEKL. The CDR3 consists of 16 residues. In DNA form, the CDR3 reads TGCGCCAGCAGCCAAGTACTAGCGGGGGGCGAAAATGAGCAGTTCTTC. Its protein is CASSQVLAGGENEQFF.

Ten or more counts support this clonotype. The gene calls are TRBV20-1 and TRBJ1-5, with D maybe TRBD1 (6 bases). The CDR3 is 15 residues long. Germline V gene data show CDR1 as DFQATT and CDR2 as SNEGSKA (reference sequence). Trimming left V 5 bases short and J 1 base short, with 15 bases between. For the CDR3, the DNA is TGCAGTGCTCCCCGGGGCCAGGGGAGCAATCAGCCCCAGCATTTT. This codes for CSAPRGQGSNQPQHF.

Ten or more counts support this clonotype. The DNA of the CDR3 is TGTGCCAGCAGCGTAGCTCCTGGGGGCGGGGAGCTGTTTTTT. Translation: CASSVAPGGGELFF. The J gene is TRBJ2-2, the V gene TRBV9; TRBD1 or TRBD2 may be the D gene (5 bases each). The germline CDR1 and CDR2 sequences are SGDLS and YYNGEE. The CDR3 consists of 14 residues. V lost 0 bases to trimming and J lost 7 bases, with 10 bases between them.

This clonotype was seen at least ten times. CDR3 sequence reads: CSVGGGDEQFF. CDR3 nucleotides: TGCAGCGTTGGTGGGGGAGATGAGCAGTTCTTC. The V gene is TRBV29-1, the J gene TRBJ2-1; possibly TRBD1 or TRBD2 for D (5 bases each). Germline V gives CDR1 SQVTM, CDR2 ANQGSEA. V dropped 4 bases and J dropped 8 bases, with 9 bases sitting between them. The CDR3 runs 11 residues.

This clonotype was observed many times. V is TRBV7-6 and J is TRBJ2-1; maybe TRBD2 (6 bases). This CDR3 comprises 16 residues. Germline loops: CDR1 SGHVS, CDR2 FNYEAQ. V lost 6 bases, J lost 0 bases, and 15 bases lay in between. The CDR3 here is CASSLLAASSYNEQFF. In DNA, the CDR3 is TGTGCCAGCAGTTTGTTAGCGGCGAGCTCCTACAATGAGCAGTTCTTC.

This clonotype was recorded at least ten times. V gene TRBV27 combines with J gene TRBJ1-1; D is uncertain. From germline, CDR1 is MNHEY and CDR2 SMNVEV (reference sequence). Trimming removed 10 bases at V and 4 bases at J, with 10 bases between. The CDR3 extends over 11 amino acids. This chain's CDR3 is CATRTTTEAFF. The CDR3 DNA reads as TGTGCCACCCGGACGACCACTGAAGCTTTCTTT.

The table lists this clonotype with many counts. This chain links TRBV18 with TRBJ2-5; TRBD1 is a possible D gene (6 bases). CDR1 is KGHSH and CDR2 is LQKENI in the germline V gene. Trimming took 4 bases from V and 1 from J, leaving 10 bases between them. The CDR3 has 14 amino acids. The CDR3 nucleotides are TGTGCCAGCTCACGCAGGACAGCCCAAGAGACCCAGTACTTC. Encoded protein: CASSRRTAQETQYF.

In its sample, this clonotype was seen many times. The genes are TRBV9 and TRBJ2-1, with D hard to call. V was trimmed by 5 bases and J by 0 bases, leaving 9 bases between them. Germline CDR1 SGDLS, CDR2 YYNGEE. This CDR3 spans 14 amino acids. Here the CDR3 reads CASRQVSSYNEQFF. CDR3 in DNA: TGTGCCAGCAGGCAGGTTAGCTCCTACAATGAGCAGTTCTTC.

There are many counts of this clonotype. The genes are TRBV7-2 and TRBJ1-2; 9 positions match TRBD1. Germline trimming cut 5 bases from V and 1 base from J; bases unmatched to any gene: 2. The CDR3 spans 14 residues. CDR1 is SGHTA and CDR2 is FQGNSA in the germline V gene. The CDR3 loop reads CASSPDRGNYGYTF. CDR3 sequence (DNA): TGTGCCAGCAGCCCGGACAGGGGTAACTATGGCTACACCTTC.

The sample holds many counts of this clonotype. The chain uses TRBV5-1 and TRBJ2-3; 7 bases are a match to TRBD1. Germline loops: CDR1 SGHRS, CDR2 YFSETQ. The ends lost 0 bases at V and 3 bases at J; junction bases unmatched: 1. This CDR3 is built from 14 residues. CDR3 sequence reads: CASSLVQGTDTQYF. The CDR3 DNA sequence: TGCGCCAGCAGCTTGGTACAGGGGACAGATACGCAGTATTTT.

The J gene is TRBJ1-2, the V gene TRBV3-1, with 8 bases fitting TRBD1. CDR3 length: 15 amino acids. The V segment lost 11 bases and the J segment 5 bases; nucleotides outside the gene matches: 16. Germline CDR1 and CDR2: LGHDT and YNNKEL (reference sequence). In DNA, the CDR3 is TGTGCCTGCACCCGAAGAGGGACAGGCGCTTATGGCTACACCTTC. This encodes CACTRRGTGAYGYTF.

This clonotype was counted at least ten times. V usage is TRBV4-3 and J usage is TRBJ2-7; TRBD1 matches 12 bases. With 4 bases clipped from V and 6 bases from J, the junction kept 7 bases outside the gene matches. Germline V gene sequence: CDR1 LGHNA, CDR2 YSLEER. The CDR3 covers 15 residues. The CDR3 DNA follows: TGCGCCAGCAGCCGGGACAGGGGGCTTCTCGGCGAGCAGTACTTC. It codes for CASSRDRGLLGEQYF.

This clonotype was seen repeatedly, ten times or more. V gene TRBV5-4 combines with J gene TRBJ1-1; D might be TRBD1 (6 bases). Germline V CDR1 and CDR2: SGHNT, YYREEE (reference sequence). The CDR3 contains 15 residues. Trimming left V 4 bases short and J 5 bases short, with 18 bases between. In DNA form, the CDR3 reads TGTGCCAGCAGCCCGGGGGCCTGGCAGGGGACTGAAGCTTTCTTT. Translation: CASSPGAWQGTEAFF. Full variable domain (remainder filled in from reference TRBV5-4 and TRBJ1-1): ETGVTQSPTHLIKTRGQQVTLRCSSQSGHNTVSWYQQALGQGPQFIFQYYREEENGRGNFPPRFSGLQFPNYSSELNVNALELDDSALYLCASSPGAWQGTEAFFGQGTRLTVV.

This clonotype was picked up many times. This chain connects TRBV7-6 to TRBJ2-1, with 15 bases matching TRBD2. Germline V gene sequence: CDR1 SGHVS, CDR2 FNYEAQ. The CDR3 is 16 residues long. Trimming took 4 bases from V and 10 from J; bases not matched to a gene: 8. CDR3 in DNA: TGTGCCAGCAGCTCCATCCCGGGACTAGCGGGGGGCGAGCAGTTCTTC. Protein product: CASSSIPGLAGGEQFF.

This clonotype was seen ten or more times. The chain joins TRBV6-5 to TRBJ1-1, with 7 bases matching TRBD1. CDR3 length equals 16 residues. Germline CDR1 reads MNHEY; CDR2 reads SVGAGI. V was clipped by 6 bases and J by 6 bases; unmatched bases: 16. CDR3 nucleotides: TGTGCCAGCAGCCGAACTGAACCGAACAGGGGCGCTGAAGCTTTCTTT. This translates into CASSRTEPNRGAEAFF.

This clonotype was counted at least ten times. J is TRBJ2-3 and V is TRBV20-1; 9 positions agree with TRBD2. Germline CDR1 is DFQATT and CDR2 is SNEGSKA (reference sequence). V trimming: 3 bases; J trimming: 7 bases; junction bases outside the gene matches: 8. This CDR3 region has 14 residues. Here the CDR3 reads CSARGRGGLNTQYF. The CDR3 DNA reads TGCAGTGCTAGGGGGCGGGGGGGCCTAAATACGCAGTATTTT.